This T cell receptor (beta chain) is drawn from a study of blood T cell repertoires in COVID-19 (dated by TCRdb to between 2020 and 2021). General notes on the study: The collaborator samples originated in the United States, Italy and Spain and spanned the acute and convalescent phases of COVID-19. The prospective study material was composed of cDNA or gDNA derived from T cells, B-cell-depleted T cells, or PBMCs. A freely available public database, intended as a resource for researchers studying the immune response to SARS-CoV-2, is where the repertoires were released. The samples were drawn from the first 160 participants of the ongoing ImmuneRACE study and from under 1,500 subjects provided by 6 global collaborators. Nearly every sample came with metadata listing a de-identified subject ID, COVID-19 status, age in years and sex. Subjects who had been exposed to COVID-19, were actively infected with it, or had recovered from it provided the deeply sampled blood TCRbeta repertoires that made up the dataset. Where available, HLA class I and class II types were obtained from metadata supplied by the sample provider rather than from assay-based typing. Study-wide findings and limitations: Clinical and demographic metadata were provided uncurated, with the amount varying by source and participant.

The germline V gene gives CDR1 as SGHRS and CDR2 as YFSETQ. The cysteine opens and the phenylalanine closes a CDR3 of 15 amino acids. Kept here is only the CDR3 DNA, which spans 45 bases and is read in frame from base 1. V is reduced by 2 bases and J by 9 bases, leaving a spacing of 18 bases between them. The immunoSEQ Assay, a bias-controlled multiplex PCR, was used to amplify TCRbeta CDR3 regions from genomic DNA. Per the source publication's procedure: The number of nucleated cells in each sample was estimated from the amplification of reference gene primers within the assay. Sequence reads were collapsed and filtered to measure the absolute abundance of every unique TCRbeta CDR3 rearrangement. For each sample, productive Simpson clonality was calculated by taking the square root of Simpson's diversity index across productive rearrangements. TCRdb mirrors the immuneACCESS table, restricted to in-frame sequences. Some clones are absent from its copies; in checked studies, under half trace to an unresolved V gene, and the reason for the others is unknown. The DNA was the basis for D and trimming; V, J and clone size are from that table. The table for this sample lists about 230,000 clones; just under 90% of them were counted only once. The ten largest clones take up 4% of the sample.

In the prospective study, participants were roughly 18 to 95 years old, resided in about two dozen geographic areas of the United States, and were enrolled through a virtual design. Cohort assignment in the prospective study relied on participant-reported clinical history from a screening survey and a study questionnaire. In the prospective study, whole blood, serum and a nasopharyngeal or oropharyngeal swab were collected from each participant by mobile phlebotomists. Prospective study participants could optionally give additional blood draws and questionnaires over an approximately 2-month period. Before DNA extraction, blood samples from the prospective study were shipped at room temperature or frozen. In the case of this clone: There is no known antigen for this receptor. The sample holds no much larger clone one base away, and base qualities are not on file.

The source material was PBMCs or T cells enriched from blood (not recorded which). The source is a woman aged 25 to 39 with acute COVID-19. Recombination linked TRBV5-1 to TRBJ1-3; perhaps TRBD1 is the D gene, with 5 bases matching. Here the CDR3 is given as CASSFNWGEGGTIYF. In nucleotides, the sequence is TGCGCCAGCAGCTTCAACTGGGGGGAAGGCGGCACCATATATTTT.